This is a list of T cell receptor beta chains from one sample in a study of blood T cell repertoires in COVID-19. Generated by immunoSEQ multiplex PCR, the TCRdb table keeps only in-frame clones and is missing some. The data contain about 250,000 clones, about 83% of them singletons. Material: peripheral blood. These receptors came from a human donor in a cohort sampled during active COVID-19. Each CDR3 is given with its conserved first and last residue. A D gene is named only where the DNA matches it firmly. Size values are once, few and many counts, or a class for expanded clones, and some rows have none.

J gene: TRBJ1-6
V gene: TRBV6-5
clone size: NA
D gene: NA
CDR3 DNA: TGTGCCAGCAGGGGGCAGGATAATTCACCCCTCCACTTT
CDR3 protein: CASRGQDNSPLHF

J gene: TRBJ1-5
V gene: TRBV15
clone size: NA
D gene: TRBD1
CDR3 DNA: TGTGCCACCAGCCGCAATTTAGGACAGGGTGGTCAGCCCCAGCATTTT
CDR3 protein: CATSRNLGQGGQPQHF

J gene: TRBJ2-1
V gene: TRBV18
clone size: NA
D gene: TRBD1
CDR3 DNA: TGTGCCAGCTCCGACCCACAGGGGACGAATGAGCAGTTCTTC
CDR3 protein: CASSDPQGTNEQFF

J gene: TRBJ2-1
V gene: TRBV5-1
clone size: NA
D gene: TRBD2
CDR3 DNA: TGCGCCAGCAAGCGGGGTGGTTACAATGAGCAGTTCTTC
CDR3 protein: CASKRGGYNEQFF

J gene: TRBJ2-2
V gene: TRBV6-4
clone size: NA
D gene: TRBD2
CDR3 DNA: TGTGCCAGCAGTGCTGGGACTAGCGGTACCGGGGAGCTGTTTTTT
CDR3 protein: CASSAGTSGTGELFF

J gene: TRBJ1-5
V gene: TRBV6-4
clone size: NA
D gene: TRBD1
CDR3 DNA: TGTGCCAGCAGTGAACAGGGGGCACAGCCCCAGCATTTT
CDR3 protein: CASSEQGAQPQHF

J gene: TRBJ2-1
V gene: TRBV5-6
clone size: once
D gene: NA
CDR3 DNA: TGTGCCAGCAGCTTGGCGAGCCCCTACAATGAGCAGTTCTTC
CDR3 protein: CASSLASPYNEQFF

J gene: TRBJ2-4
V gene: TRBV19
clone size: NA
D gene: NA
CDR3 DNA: TGTGCCAGTACCAACGCACAGCCTAACATTCAGTACTTC
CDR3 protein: CASTNAQPNIQYF

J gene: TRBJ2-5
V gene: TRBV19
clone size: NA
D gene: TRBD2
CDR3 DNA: TGTGCCAGTAGTATCAAGCGGGGGGAGACCCAGTACTTC
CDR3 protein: CASSIKRGETQYF

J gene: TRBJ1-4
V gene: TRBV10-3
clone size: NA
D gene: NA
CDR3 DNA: TGTGCCATCAGCACCATTCCACAGGTCTCGGGTGAAAAACTGTTTTTT
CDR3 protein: CAISTIPQVSGEKLFF

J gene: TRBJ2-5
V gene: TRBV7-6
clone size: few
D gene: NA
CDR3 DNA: TGTGCCAGCAGCCCTGGACGGGGACAAGAGACCCAGTACTTC
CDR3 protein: CASSPGRGQETQYF

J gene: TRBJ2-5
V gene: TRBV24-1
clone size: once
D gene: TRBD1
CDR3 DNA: TGTGCCACCAGTGTCCCGGGACAGGGGGTGGAAGAGACCCAGTACTTC
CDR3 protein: CATSVPGQGVEETQYF

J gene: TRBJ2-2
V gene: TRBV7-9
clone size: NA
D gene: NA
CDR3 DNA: TGTGCCAGCCGCGGGACAGTGAACACCGGGGAGCTGTTTTTT
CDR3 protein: CASRGTVNTGELFF

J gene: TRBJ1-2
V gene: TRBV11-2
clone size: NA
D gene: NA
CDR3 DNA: TGTGCCAGCAGACCCTCACAGGGAAGGTATGGCTACACCTTC
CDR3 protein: CASRPSQGRYGYTF

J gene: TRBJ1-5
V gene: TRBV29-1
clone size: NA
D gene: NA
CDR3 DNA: TGCAGCGTTGCTGGCCCCAATCAGCCCCAGCATTTT
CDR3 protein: CSVAGPNQPQHF

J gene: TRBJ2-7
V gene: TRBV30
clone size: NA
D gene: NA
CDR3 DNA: TGTGCCTGGAGAGGGGTCCTTCCCTACGAGCAGTACTTC
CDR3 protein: CAWRGVLPYEQYF

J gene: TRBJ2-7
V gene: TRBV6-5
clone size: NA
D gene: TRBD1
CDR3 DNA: TGTGCCAGCAGCCTGACAGGGAACGGATACGAGCAGTACTTC
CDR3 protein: CASSLTGNGYEQYF

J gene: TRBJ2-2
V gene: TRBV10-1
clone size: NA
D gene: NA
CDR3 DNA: TGCGCCAGCTCCGGTCCAGGGGAAGGGCACGGGGAGCTGTTTTTT
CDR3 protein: CASSGPGEGHGELFF

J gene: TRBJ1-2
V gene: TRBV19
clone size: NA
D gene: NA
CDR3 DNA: TGTGCCAGTAGCATCGTTGACAGAAACGGTGGCTACACCTTC
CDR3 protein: CASSIVDRNGGYTF

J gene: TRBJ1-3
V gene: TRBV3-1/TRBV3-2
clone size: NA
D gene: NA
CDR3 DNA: TGTGCCAGCAGCCCGGCGGGGGGCTCTGGAAACACCATATATTTT
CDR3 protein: CASSPAGGSGNTIYF

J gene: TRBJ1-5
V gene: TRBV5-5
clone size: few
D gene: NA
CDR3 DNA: TGTGCCAGCAGCCCAAGAATTGGGGGGGGCAATCAGCCCCAGCATTTT
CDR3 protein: CASSPRIGGGNQPQHF

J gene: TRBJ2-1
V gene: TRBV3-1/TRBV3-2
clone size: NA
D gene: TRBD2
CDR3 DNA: TGTGCCAGCAGCCAAGACGTGGGACTAGCGGGAGCAGGCAATGAGCAGTTCTTC
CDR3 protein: CASSQDVGLAGAGNEQFF

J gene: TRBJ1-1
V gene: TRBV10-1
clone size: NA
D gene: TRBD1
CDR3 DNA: TGCGCCAGCACCCCGGACAGGGGGCACACTGAAGCTTTCTTT
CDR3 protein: CASTPDRGHTEAFF

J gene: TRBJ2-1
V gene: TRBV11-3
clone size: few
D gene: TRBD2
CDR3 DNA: TGTGCCAGCAGCTCCGAGGGTAGCGGGGGAAACGAGCAGTTCTTC
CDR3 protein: CASSSEGSGGNEQFF

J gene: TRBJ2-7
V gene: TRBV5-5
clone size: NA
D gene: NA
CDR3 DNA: TGTGCCAGCAGCTTGAGGGGTCTTAGCTCCTACGAGCAGTACTTC
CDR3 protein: CASSLRGLSSYEQYF

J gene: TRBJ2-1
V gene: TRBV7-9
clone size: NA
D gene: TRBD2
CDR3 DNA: TGTGCCAGCAGCTTGGCTGGCGGGAGACGGATCAATGAGCAGTTCTTC
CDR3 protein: CASSLAGGRRINEQFF

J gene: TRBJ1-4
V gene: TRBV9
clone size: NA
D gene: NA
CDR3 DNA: TGTGCCAGCAGCGTAGACAGCTCCGAAAAACTGTTTTTT
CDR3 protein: CASSVDSSEKLFF

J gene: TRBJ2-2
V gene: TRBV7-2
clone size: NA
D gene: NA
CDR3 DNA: TGTGCCAGCAGCCTAAAGTATGAGCTGTTTTTT
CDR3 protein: CASSLKYELFF

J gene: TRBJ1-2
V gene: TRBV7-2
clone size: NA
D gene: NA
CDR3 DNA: TGTGCCAGCAGCCCCAGTGGGGACAATCGAGGCTACACCTTC
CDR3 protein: CASSPSGDNRGYTF

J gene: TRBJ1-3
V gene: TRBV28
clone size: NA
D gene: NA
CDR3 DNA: TGTGCCAGCAGGGAGAACAGGGTCCCTGGAAACACCATATATTTT
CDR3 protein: CASRENRVPGNTIYF

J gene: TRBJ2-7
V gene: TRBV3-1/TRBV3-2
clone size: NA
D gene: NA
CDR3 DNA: TGTGCCAGCAGCCAGCACTCCGATTACGAGCAGTACTTC
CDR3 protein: CASSQHSDYEQYF

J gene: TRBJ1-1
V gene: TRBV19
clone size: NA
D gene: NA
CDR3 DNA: TGTGCCAGTAGTATAATGGGCAGATCGAGCACTGAAGCTTTCTTT
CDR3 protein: CASSIMGRSSTEAFF

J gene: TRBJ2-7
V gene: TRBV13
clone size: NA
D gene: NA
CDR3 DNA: TGTGCCAGCAGCCCACCAGCTGGAGCATACGAGCAGTACTTC
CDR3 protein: CASSPPAGAYEQYF

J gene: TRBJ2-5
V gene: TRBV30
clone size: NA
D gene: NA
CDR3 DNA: TGTGCCTGGGGGACACAGCCACAAGAGACCCAGTACTTC
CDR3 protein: CAWGTQPQETQYF

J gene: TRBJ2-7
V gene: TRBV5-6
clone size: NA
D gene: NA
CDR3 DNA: TGTGCCAGCAGCGTCCAATACGAGCAGTACTTC
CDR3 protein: CASSVQYEQYF

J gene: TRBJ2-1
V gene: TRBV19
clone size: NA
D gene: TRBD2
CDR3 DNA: TGTGCCAGTAGTAGGGGACTAGCGGGAGCCGGTGAGCAGTTCTTC
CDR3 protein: CASSRGLAGAGEQFF

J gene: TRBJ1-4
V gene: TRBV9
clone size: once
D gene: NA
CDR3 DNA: TGTGCCAGCAGCGTAGGGGTACAGGAGGGTGAAAAACTGTTTTTT
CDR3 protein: CASSVGVQEGEKLFF

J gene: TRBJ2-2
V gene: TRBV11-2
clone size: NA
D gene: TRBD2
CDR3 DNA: TGTGCCAGCAGCCCAGGTCGGGGGGGCGCGGGCACCGGGGAGCTGTTTTTT
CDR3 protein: CASSPGRGGAGTGELFF

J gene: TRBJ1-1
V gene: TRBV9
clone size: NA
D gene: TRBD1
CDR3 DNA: TGTGCCAGCAGCACCGGGACAGGGTCTGAAGCTTTCTTT
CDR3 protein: CASSTGTGSEAFF

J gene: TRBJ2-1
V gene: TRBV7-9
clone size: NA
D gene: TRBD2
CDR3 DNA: TGTGCCAGCAGCCGGGCCAGCGGGAGGCTTCATGTCGGTGAGCAGTTCTTC
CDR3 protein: CASSRASGRLHVGEQFF

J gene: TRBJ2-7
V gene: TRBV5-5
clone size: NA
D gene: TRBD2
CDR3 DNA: TGTGCCACGACCCGGACTAGCGGGGACTACGAGCAGTACTTC
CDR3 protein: CATTRTSGDYEQYF